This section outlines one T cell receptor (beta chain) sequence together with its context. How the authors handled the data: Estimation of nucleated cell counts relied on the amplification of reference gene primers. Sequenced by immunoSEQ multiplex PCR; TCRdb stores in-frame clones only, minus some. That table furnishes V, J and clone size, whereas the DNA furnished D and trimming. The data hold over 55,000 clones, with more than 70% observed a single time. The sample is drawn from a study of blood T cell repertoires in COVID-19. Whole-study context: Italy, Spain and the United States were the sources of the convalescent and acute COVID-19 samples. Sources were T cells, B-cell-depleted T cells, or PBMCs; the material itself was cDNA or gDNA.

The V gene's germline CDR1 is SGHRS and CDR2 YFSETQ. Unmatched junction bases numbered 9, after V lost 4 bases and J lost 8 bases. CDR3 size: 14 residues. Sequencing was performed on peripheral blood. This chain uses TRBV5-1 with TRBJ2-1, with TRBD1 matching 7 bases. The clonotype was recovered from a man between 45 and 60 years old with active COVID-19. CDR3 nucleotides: TGCGCCAGCAGCCCCAGACAGGGTGATCATGAGCAGTTCTTC. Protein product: CASSPRQGDHEQFF.